This passage covers 28 T cell receptor beta chains from one sample sequenced in a study of blood T cell repertoires in COVID-19. Using immunoSEQ multiplex PCR, the repertoire was profiled, and TCRdb retains in-frame clones only, with some absent. The profile shows a few hundred thousand clones, under 90% of them singletons. What was sequenced was PBMCs or T cells enriched from blood (not recorded which). The receptors were sampled from a woman aged 18-29 years who had recovered from COVID-19.

The chain recombines TRBV4-1 with TRBJ2-1, with 12 bases identical to TRBD2. CDR3 length: 16 amino acids. Germline V gives CDR1 MGHRA, CDR2 YSYEKL. With V trimmed by 2 bases and J by 8 bases, 7 bases remained unmatched. The CDR3 loop reads CASSQPTSGRTYEQFF. CDR3 in DNA: TGCGCCAGCAGCCAACCAACTAGCGGGAGGACATATGAGCAGTTCTTC.

The chain employs TRBV19 and TRBJ2-7; 10 bases match TRBD2. The CDR3 runs to 15 residues. Trimming removed 3 bases from V and 4 bases from J; junction bases left unmatched: 6. Germline loops: CDR1 LNHDA, CDR2 SQIVND (reference sequence). CDR3 sequence reads: CASSIGSSGSYEQYF. In DNA form, the CDR3 reads TGTGCCAGTAGTATCGGTTCTAGCGGGAGTTACGAGCAGTACTTC. Supplemented by reference TRBV19 and TRBJ2-7, the full variable domain reads DGGITQSPKYLFRKEGQNVTLSCEQNLNHDAMYWYRQDPGQGLRLIYYSQIVNDFQKGDIAEGYSVSREKKESFPLTVTSAQKNPTAFYLCASSIGSSGSYEQYFGPGTRLTVT.

J is TRBJ2-5 and V is TRBV9; TRBD2 matches at 8 bases. The CDR3 has 15 amino acids. Germline V lookup: CDR1 SGDLS, CDR2 YYNGEE. After removal of 3 bases from V and 0 bases from J, the junction contained 4 bases not matched to a gene. CDR3 nucleotide sequence: TGTGCCAGCAGCGCGATGCGGGGGGACCAAGAGACCCAGTACTTC. Amino acids: CASSAMRGDQETQYF.

Notes on this clone: This same CDR3 is encoded by further DNA sequences in the sample. The chain is built from TRBV9 and TRBJ2-3, with D tentatively TRBD1 (6 bases). The V gene lost 0 bases and the J gene lost 3 bases, with 8 bases spanning the gap. CDR3 length: 14 residues. The germline gives CDR1 SGDLS, CDR2 YYNGEE. The CDR3 DNA reads TGTGCCAGCAGCGTAGGGCAGGGGACAGATACGCAGTATTTT. This sequence encodes CASSVGQGTDTQYF.

The chain uses TRBV6-6 and TRBJ2-1; the D is unclear. Germline CDR1 and CDR2: MNHNY and SVGAGI (reference sequence). Deletions cut 2 bases from V and 5 bases from J, with 10 bases between. CDR3 size: 14 residues. CDR3 residues: CASSYTELDNEQFF. The CDR3 region has the DNA TGTGCCAGCAGTTACACAGAATTAGACAATGAGCAGTTCTTC.

V is TRBV11-2 and J is TRBJ1-1, with D perhaps matching TRBD1 (5 bases). This CDR3 comprises 15 residues. Deletions cut 5 bases from V and 2 bases from J, with 15 bases between. The germline V gene encodes CDR1 SGHAT and CDR2 FQNNGV. The CDR3 sequence is CASSPGGFRNTEAFF. DNA for the CDR3: TGTGCCAGCAGCCCCGGGGGGTTTCGTAACACTGAAGCTTTCTTT.

The V call is TRBV9, the J call TRBJ1-6; D call uncertain. The CDR3 runs 16 residues. V lost 4 bases and J lost 10, with 21 bases in between. Germline V lookup: CDR1 SGDLS, CDR2 YYNGEE. DNA of the CDR3: TGTGCCAGCAGCTTGCGGGCCAAGTCGACCGGGTCACCCCTCCACTTT. Amino acid sequence: CASSLRAKSTGSPLHF.

The rearrangement joins TRBV30 to TRBJ1-2; tentatively, D is TRBD1 (6 bases). The V gene's germline CDR1 is GTSNPN and CDR2 SVGIG (reference sequence). The germline V and J ends were trimmed by 0 bases and 6 bases, with 8 bases remaining between them. The CDR3 is made up of 12 amino acids. The CDR3 loop reads CAWSVRGNGYTF. CDR3 sequence (DNA): TGTGCCTGGAGTGTTAGGGGGAATGGCTACACCTTC.

The chain uses TRBV30 and TRBJ1-2, with a tentative D call TRBD1 (6 bases). V was pared by 5 bases and J by 2 bases, with 9 bases between. CDR3 length: 12 amino acids. Germline lookup yields CDR1 GTSNPN and CDR2 SVGIG (reference sequence). CDR3 residues: CAWAQGNYGYTF. The CDR3 DNA sequence: TGTGCCTGGGCCCAGGGGAACTATGGCTACACCTTC. Based on the CDR3 plus reference TRBV30 and TRBJ1-2, the full variable domain is SQTIHQWPATLVQPVGSPLSLECTVEGTSNPNLYWYRQAAGRGLQLLFYSVGIGQISSEVPQNLSASRPQDRQFILSSKKLLLSDSGFYLCAWAQGNYGYTFGSGTRLTVV.

This chain connects TRBV9 to TRBJ2-1; the D is unclear. Germline values: CDR1 SGDLS, CDR2 YYNGEE. The CDR3 spans 12 residues. Trimming pared 0 bases from V and 10 bases from J, leaving 8 bases between. CDR3 loop: CASSVVEREQFF. In nucleotides, the CDR3 is TGTGCCAGCAGCGTAGTTGAGCGAGAGCAGTTCTTC.

V is TRBV30 and J is TRBJ2-7; maybe TRBD2 (5 bases). Trimming shortened V by 0 bases and J by 7 bases, and 16 bases separated the two germline ends. The CDR3 loop spans 14 amino acids. The germline V gene has CDR1 GTSNPN and CDR2 SVGIG (reference sequence). The CDR3 bases are TGTGCCTGGAGTGTAGGCGGGCACGTTAGTGAGCAGTACTTC. Protein product: CAWSVGGHVSEQYF.

For the CDR3, the DNA is TGTGCCAGCAGCTTAGGCGGGACAGGGGTTAACTATGGCTACACCTTC. Its translation: CASSLGGTGVNYGYTF. The V gene is TRBV13, the J gene TRBJ1-2; 10 bases agree with TRBD1. CDR1 PRHDT and CDR2 FYEKMQ come from the germline V gene (reference sequence). V dropped 0 bases and J dropped 1; count of bases not matched to a gene: 2. The CDR3 sequence is 16 residues long.

DNA of the CDR3: TGTGCCAGTAGTAGGCTTGGGGGGGCTAGCAATCAGCCCCAGCATTTT. Amino acid sequence: CASSRLGGASNQPQHF. The J gene is TRBJ1-5, the V gene TRBV19, with D perhaps TRBD1 (6 bases). The V gene lost 4 bases and the J gene lost 0 bases, with 13 bases spanning the gap. In germline, CDR1 is LNHDA, CDR2 SQIVND (reference sequence). The CDR3 loop spans 16 amino acids. Full variable domain (missing parts from reference TRBV19 and TRBJ1-5): DGGITQSPKYLFRKEGQNVTLSCEQNLNHDAMYWYRQDPGQGLRLIYYSQIVNDFQKGDIAEGYSVSREKKESFPLTVTSAQKNPTAFYLCASSRLGGASNQPQHFGDGTRLSIL.

The CDR3, as DNA: TGCGCCAGCAGCCGTCGGGCCTCCGGGACAGATGAAAAACTGTTTTTT. This codes for CASSRRASGTDEKLFF. This chain connects TRBV5-1 to TRBJ1-4; 7 positions match TRBD1. The CDR3 spans 16 residues. The germline V gene has CDR1 SGHRS and CDR2 YFSETQ. V lost 4 bases, J lost 6 bases, and 12 bases stayed unmatched. Drawing the rest from reference TRBV5-1 and TRBJ1-4, the complete variable domain is KAGVTQTPRYLIKTRGQQVTLSCSPISGHRSVSWYQQTPGQGLQFLFEYFSETQRNKGNFPGRFSGRQFSNSRSEMNVSTLELGDSALYLCASSRRASGTDEKLFFGSGTQLSVL.

This clone was seen once. The rearrangement uses TRBV5-1 and TRBJ2-5; 7 bases are shared with TRBD1. V trimming: 3 bases; J trimming: 5 bases; junction bases outside the gene matches: 7. CDR1 is SGHRS and CDR2 is YFSETQ in the germline V gene. This CDR3 contains 14 residues. CDR3 nucleotide sequence: TGCGCCAGCAGCTCGACAGGGACGGGGGAGACCCAGTACTTC. This translates into CASSSTGTGETQYF.

The rearrangement uses TRBV29-1 and TRBJ2-7; 11 bases map to TRBD1. The CDR3 loop spans 14 amino acids. Trimming took 5 bases from V and 3 from J; bases not matched to a gene: 6. Per the germline V gene, CDR1 is SQVTM and CDR2 is ANQGSEA. CDR3 residues: CSVKGTGGGYEQYF. The CDR3 coding sequence is TGCAGCGTTAAAGGGACAGGGGGTGGCTACGAGCAGTACTTC.

This chain uses TRBV9 with TRBJ1-2; D is possibly TRBD1 (5 bases). There are 14 residues in the CDR3. Germline CDR1 and CDR2: SGDLS and YYNGEE. Deletions cut 0 bases from V and 4 bases from J, with 10 bases between. The CDR3 sequence is CASSVGDSLYGYTF. DNA for the CDR3: TGTGCCAGCAGCGTAGGTGACAGCCTCTATGGCTACACCTTC.

This clone came up once. The chain recombines TRBV4-1 with TRBJ1-1; tentatively, D is TRBD1 (6 bases). Between the trimmed V and J ends, which lost 0 bases and 6 bases, there was a span of 17 bases. In germline, CDR1 is MGHRA, CDR2 YSYEKL. The CDR3 sequence is 16 residues long. The CDR3 DNA sequence: TGCGCCAGCAGCCAAGATCGGTCAGGGGTCACCGCTGAAGCTTTCTTT. Translated, it gives CASSQDRSGVTAEAFF.

The rearrangement joins TRBV12-5 to TRBJ2-3; 7 bases fit TRBD1. Germline loops: CDR1 LGHNT, CDR2 FRNRAP. CDR3 length: 16 residues. V lost 4 bases and J lost 2; bases outside the gene matches: 9. CDR3: CASGSGQVPHTDTQYF. The CDR3 region has the DNA TGTGCTAGTGGTTCCGGACAGGTGCCTCACACAGATACGCAGTATTTT.

This chain connects TRBV4-1 to TRBJ2-1; 7 positions agree with TRBD2. This CDR3 spans 15 amino acids. CDR1 and CDR2 from the germline V gene are MGHRA and YSYEKL. The ends lost 1 base at V and 3 bases at J; junction bases unmatched: 3. The CDR3 here is CASSQATSDYNEQFF. The CDR3 region has the DNA TGCGCCAGCAGCCAAGCCACTAGCGACTACAATGAGCAGTTCTTC.

This rearrangement joins TRBV6-2 or TRBV6-3 to TRBJ2-1, with 8 bases identical to TRBD1. The germline V gene encodes CDR1 MNHEY and CDR2 SVGEGT. V shed 5 bases, J shed 6 bases, and the junction held 6 bases outside the gene matches. The CDR3 consists of 14 residues. The CDR3 nucleotides are TGTGCCAGCAGTCGTGGGGACAGGCTCAATGAGCAGTTCTTC. Residues: CASSRGDRLNEQFF.

J is TRBJ1-2 and V is TRBV9; no definite D call. This CDR3 has 14 residues. The germline V gene has CDR1 SGDLS and CDR2 YYNGEE. V lost 6 bases and J lost 3, with 15 bases in between. CDR3 amino acids: CASTRTGSDYGYTF. The CDR3 DNA sequence: TGTGCCAGCACCAGGACGGGGAGCGACTATGGCTACACCTTC.

Here the CDR3 reads CASSDLAGELFF. CDR3 in DNA: TGTGCCAGCAGTGATTTGGCTGGGGAGCTGTTTTTT. This sequence joins TRBV2 and TRBJ2-2; D is uncertain. The CDR3 runs to 12 residues. Per the germline V gene, CDR1 is SNHLY and CDR2 is FYNNEI. The germline V and J ends were trimmed by 3 bases and 8 bases, with 7 bases remaining between them.

The V gene is TRBV28, the J gene TRBJ1-2, with D hard to call. CDR3 length: 13 residues. Germline CDR1 MDHEN, CDR2 SYDVKM. Trimming shortened V by 6 bases and J by 1 base, and 9 bases separated the two germline ends. CDR3 bases: TGTGCCAGCAGCCCGGGGTTTAACTATGGCTACACCTTC. Its translation: CASSPGFNYGYTF.

The V call is TRBV4-1, the J call TRBJ2-4; D perhaps matches TRBD1 (6 bases). In germline, CDR1 is MGHRA, CDR2 YSYEKL. The length of the CDR3 is 17 residues. Trimming cost V 1 base and J 2 bases, with 15 bases left between them. CDR3 sequence: CASSQVAPQGTKNIQYF. The CDR3 nucleotides are TGCGCCAGCAGCCAAGTAGCGCCCCAGGGGACCAAAAACATTCAGTACTTC.

The chain combines TRBV3-1 (or the pseudogene TRBV3-2) with TRBJ1-2; TRBD1 agrees at 7 bases. The CDR3 is 14 residues long. The V gene end was trimmed by 5 bases and the J gene end by 5 bases; junction bases not matched to a gene: 8. The V gene's germline CDR1 is LGHDT and CDR2 YNNKEL (reference sequence). For the CDR3, the DNA is TGTGCCAGCAGCGGCTTAGGGGGCCGGTATGGCTACACCTTC. Its protein product is CASSGLGGRYGYTF.

Regarding this clone: A clone one base away is much larger, so this may be a read error. The chain is built from TRBV5-5 and TRBJ1-1; 7 bases are shared with TRBD1. Germline trimming cut 4 bases from V and 3 bases from J; bases unmatched to any gene: 3. The germline gives CDR1 SGHKS, CDR2 YYEKEE (reference sequence). The CDR3 extends over 13 amino acids. The CDR3 DNA is TGTGCCAGCAGCCGACAGGGTGACACTGAAGCTTTCTTT. This gives the protein CASSRQGDTEAFF.

This clone was seen a single time. The V and J genes are TRBV5-1 and TRBJ1-2, with D maybe TRBD1 (6 bases). In germline, CDR1 is SGHRS, CDR2 YFSETQ. Trimming shortened V by 4 bases and J by 8 bases, and 18 bases separated the two germline ends. This CDR3 has 14 amino acids. The CDR3 coding sequence is TGCGCCAGCAGCCAAGGGACCCAGGGGATAGGCTACACCTTC. Its protein is CASSQGTQGIGYTF. Drawing the rest from reference TRBV5-1 and TRBJ1-2, the complete variable domain is KAGVTQTPRYLIKTRGQQVTLSCSPISGHRSVSWYQQTPGQGLQFLFEYFSETQRNKGNFPGRFSGRQFSNSRSEMNVSTLELGDSALYLCASSQGTQGIGYTFGSGTRLTVV.